This T cell receptor (beta chain) was sequenced during a study of HIV-infected patients and healthy controls. cDNA was made from roughly 470 ng RNA using alpha and beta constant primers. Alpha and beta chain libraries were made separately by chain-specific third strand synthesis with multiplexing indices. Ligation attached cDNA to a 5' RACE adapter that carried a random hexamer and SP2 site. One entry per CDR3 protein, called by TCRdb with MiXCR from the 5' RACE reads. The sample includes 10,000 or so distinct CDR3 sequences, approximately 7.6% of them seen just once. No cell fractionation was done, so the repertoire covers all unsorted peripheral blood T cells. This clonotype has at least ten counts. V dropped 3 bases and J dropped 1 base, with 9 bases sitting between them. The CDR3 contains 14 residues. Germline-derived CDR1 and CDR2 are LNHDA and SQIVND (reference sequence).

The source is an adult with HIV infection. The donor label of this sample is uncertain. The chain recombines TRBV19 with TRBJ1-1, with D possibly being TRBD1 (5 bases). The sample here was blood, taken before antiretroviral therapy. This CDR3 reads CASSIPGRNTEAFF. CDR3 bases: TGTGCCAGTAGTATCCCAGGGAGGAACACTGAAGCTTTCTTT. The complete variable domain, with remaining parts taken from reference TRBV19 and TRBJ1-1, reads DGGITQSPKYLFRKEGQNVTLSCEQNLNHDAMYWYRQDPGQGLRLIYYSQIVNDFQKGDIAEGYSVSREKKESFPLTVTSAQKNPTAFYLCASSIPGRNTEAFFGQGTRLTVV.